This passage covers 25 T cell receptor beta chains from one sample sequenced in a study of circulating and synovial CD4+ cells in juvenile arthritis. Sequencing used immunoSEQ multiplex PCR; TCRdb keeps in-frame clones, though not all of them. This sample has under 35,000 clones; just under 97% occur once, and the top ten carry under 0.2%. The sample comprised CD4+ T cells from blood. The receptor set was obtained from a human donor with juvenile idiopathic arthritis.

The gene calls are TRBV29-1 and TRBJ1-2; 7 nucleotides agree with TRBD1. This CDR3 comprises 14 residues. The germline V gene has CDR1 SQVTM and CDR2 ANQGSEA. V lost 0 bases to trimming and J lost 8 bases; unmatched junction nucleotides: 9. The CDR3 spells CSVEEGGGAFGYTF. CDR3 sequence (DNA): TGCAGCGTTGAAGAAGGAGGGGGCGCGTTCGGCTACACCTTC.

The rearrangement links TRBV5-6 to TRBJ2-1; D is uncertain. With 4 bases removed from V and 0 bases from J, the gap between germline ends came to 11 bases. Germline values: CDR1 SGHDT, CDR2 YYEEEE. The CDR3 has 15 residues. This CDR3 reads CASSLDTSSYNEQFF. CDR3 in DNA: TGTGCCAGCAGCCTCGATACGAGCTCCTACAATGAGCAGTTCTTC.

In this sample, this clone turned up once. J is TRBJ2-7 and V is TRBV11-2; TRBD2 matches 9 bases. This CDR3 has 13 amino acids. Germline V lookup: CDR1 SGHAT, CDR2 FQNNGV. The trim removed 1 base at V and 5 bases at J, leaving 0 bases unmatched. The CDR3 bases are TGTGCCAGCAGCTTAGGACTAGCGGACGAGCAGTACTTC. Translation: CASSLGLADEQYF.

Only one count was recorded for this clone. The rearrangement links TRBV6-5 to TRBJ1-3; perhaps TRBD1 as D (6 bases). CDR1 MNHEY and CDR2 SVGAGI come from the germline V gene. Between the trimmed V and J ends, which lost 4 bases and 7 bases, there was a span of 11 bases. CDR3 length: 13 amino acids. As DNA, the CDR3 is TGTGCCAGCAGTTCCGGACAGAGGAACACCATATATTTT. Residues: CASSSGQRNTIYF.

The J gene is TRBJ1-2, the V gene TRBV6-5; 8 bases fit TRBD1. V lost 6 bases and J lost 8; bases outside the gene matches: 5. CDR1 and CDR2 from the germline V gene are MNHEY and SVGAGI. The CDR3 covers 12 residues. The CDR3 DNA follows: TGTGCCAGCAGGCACCACAGGGGGGGCTACACCTTC. This translates into CASRHHRGGYTF.

The chain employs TRBV2 and TRBJ2-7, with a tentative D call TRBD1 (6 bases). Trimming stripped 6 bases from V and 1 base from J, with 16 bases between. The CDR3 length is 15 residues. Germline V gene lookup returns CDR1 SNHLY and CDR2 FYNNEI. CDR3 loop: CASRVNRESSYEQYF. CDR3 DNA sequence: TGTGCCAGCAGAGTCAACAGGGAGTCTTCCTACGAGCAGTACTTC.

The gene calls are TRBV6-1 and TRBJ1-1; 7 positions match TRBD1. The CDR3 totals 14 residues. Per the germline V gene, CDR1 is MNHNS and CDR2 is SASEGT. Unmatched junction bases numbered 14, after V lost 10 bases and J lost 6 bases. The CDR3 spells CATTATGAGAEAFF. CDR3 nucleotide sequence: TGTGCCACCACAGCAACAGGGGCAGGGGCTGAAGCTTTCTTT.

V gene TRBV6-1 combines with J gene TRBJ2-1; the match to TRBD1 covers 9 bases. J was trimmed by 6 bases and V by 8 bases; bases with no gene match: 2. CDR1 and CDR2 from the germline V gene are MNHNS and SASEGT. The CDR3 is 12 amino acids. The CDR3 DNA follows: TGTGCCAGCTGGGACAGGGTCAATGAGCAGTTCTTC. This translates into CASWDRVNEQFF.

The rearrangement joins TRBV7-3 to TRBJ2-1, with TRBD2 identical over 9 bases. Trimming at V came to 0 bases and at J to 5 bases, leaving 5 bases not matched to a gene. CDR3 length: 16 residues. CDR1 and CDR2 from the germline V gene are SGHTA and FQGTGA. The CDR3 region has the DNA TGTGCCAGCAGCTTAACGGGGCTAGCGGGGAACAATGAGCAGTTCTTC. Translated: CASSLTGLAGNNEQFF.

The genes are TRBV25-1 and TRBJ1-3, with a possible D match to TRBD1 (6 bases). The V end lost 1 base, the J end lost 0 bases, and 16 bases lay between the germline ends. Germline lookup yields CDR1 MGHDK and CDR2 SYGVNS. The CDR3 covers 18 residues. CDR3 nucleotides: TGTGCCAGCAGTGAATTGCCGTCCACAGGGATCTCTGGAAACACCATATATTTT. It is translated as CASSELPSTGISGNTIYF. The full variable domain, completed using reference TRBV25-1 and TRBJ1-3, is EADIYQTPRYLVIGTGKKITLECSQTMGHDKMYWYQQDPGMELHLIHYSYGVNSTEKGDLSSESTVSRIRTEHFPLTLESARPSHTSQYLCASSELPSTGISGNTIYFGEGSWLTVV.

The CDR3 coding sequence is TGTGCCAGTAGTTCTTCCCCCGGGACAGGGGCCACCGGGGAGCTGTTTTTT. Translating gives CASSSSPGTGATGELFF. The chain employs TRBV19 and TRBJ2-2; TRBD1 aligns across 10 bases. This CDR3 has 17 amino acids. The trim removed 5 bases at V and 4 bases at J, leaving 10 bases unmatched. Per germline, CDR1 LNHDA and CDR2 SQIVND (reference sequence).

The rearrangement uses TRBV7-8 and TRBJ2-7; D might be TRBD2 (6 bases). The germline V gene has CDR1 SGHVS and CDR2 FQNEAQ. This CDR3 contains 16 residues. The V gene lost 1 base and the J gene lost 2 bases, with 15 bases spanning the gap. As DNA, the CDR3 is TGTGCCAGCAGCTTAGTCGGGAGACGCCAGACCTACGAGCAGTACTTC. This gives the protein CASSLVGRRQTYEQYF.

This rearrangement joins TRBV5-4 to TRBJ2-3; 9 positions match TRBD1. CDR1 SGHNT and CDR2 YYREEE come from the germline V gene (reference sequence). V lost 6 bases to trimming and J lost 1 base; unmatched junction nucleotides: 3. This CDR3 region has 14 residues. CDR3 loop: CASTGTGRTDTQYF. The CDR3 nucleotides read TGTGCCAGCACCGGGACAGGGCGCACAGATACGCAGTATTTT. Based on the CDR3 plus reference TRBV5-4 and TRBJ2-3, the full variable domain is ETGVTQSPTHLIKTRGQQVTLRCSSQSGHNTVSWYQQALGQGPQFIFQYYREEENGRGNFPPRFSGLQFPNYSSELNVNALELDDSALYLCASTGTGRTDTQYFGPGTRLTVL.

CDR3 residues: CASSQSVAHNEQFF. The CDR3 DNA follows: TGCGCCAGCAGCCAATCGGTCGCCCACAATGAGCAGTTCTTC. This chain connects TRBV4-1 to TRBJ2-1; D unresolved. Trimming left V 2 bases short and J 5 bases short, with 10 bases between. Germline CDR1 reads MGHRA; CDR2 reads YSYEKL. This CDR3 has 14 residues.

The rearrangement joins TRBV7-9 to TRBJ2-7, with TRBD2 matching over 13 bases. After removal of 4 bases from V and 3 bases from J, the junction contained 3 bases not matched to a gene. Germline V gene lookup returns CDR1 SEHNR and CDR2 FQNEAQ (reference sequence). The CDR3 runs 15 residues. In DNA form, the CDR3 reads TGTGCCAGCAGCTCCGGGACTAGCGGGAACTACGAGCAGTACTTC. Its protein is CASSSGTSGNYEQYF.

This rearrangement joins TRBV10-3 to TRBJ2-7; 11 nucleotides line up with TRBD2. Germline loops: CDR1 ENHRY, CDR2 SYGVKD. The V segment lost 4 bases and the J segment 6 bases; nucleotides outside the gene matches: 20. The CDR3 covers 19 residues. CDR3 in amino acids: CAISAPLGLAGGQFLEQYF. The DNA for the CDR3 is TGTGCCATCAGTGCACCCCTTGGGCTAGCGGGAGGACAGTTTCTCGAGCAGTACTTC.

The V and J genes are TRBV13 and TRBJ1-5; D is unresolved. The CDR3 is made up of 13 amino acids. V shed 3 bases and J shed 5 bases, with 8 bases lying between them. CDR1 and CDR2 from the germline V gene are PRHDT and FYEKMQ (reference sequence). The DNA for the CDR3 is TGTGCCAGCAGCTTGACGCGGGATCAGCCCCAGCATTTT. It translates to CASSLTRDQPQHF.

The J gene is TRBJ2-5, the V gene TRBV5-4, with 8 bases fitting TRBD1. CDR1 is SGHNT, CDR2 YYREEE, per germline (reference sequence). With 4 bases clipped from V and 7 bases from J, the junction kept 9 bases outside the gene matches. The CDR3 runs 14 residues. The CDR3 loop is CASSLGTGEGTQYF. In DNA form, the CDR3 reads TGTGCCAGCAGCCTCGGGACAGGAGAAGGGACCCAGTACTTC.

The chain couples TRBV5-6 to TRBJ2-1, with 7 bases identical to TRBD2. The trim removed 2 bases at V and 6 bases at J, leaving 8 bases unmatched. The CDR3 consists of 15 residues. Germline V gene data show CDR1 as SGHDT and CDR2 as YYEEEE. DNA of the CDR3: TGTGCCAGCAGCTTAAGGACTAGTCTGCGCAATGAGCAGTTCTTC. Translation: CASSLRTSLRNEQFF. The whole variable domain, remainder taken from reference TRBV5-6 and TRBJ2-1, is DAGVTQSPTHLIKTRGQQVTLRCSPKSGHDTVSWYQQALGQGPQFIFQYYEEEERQRGNFPDRFSGHQFPNYSSELNVNALLLGDSALYLCASSLRTSLRNEQFFGPGTRLTVL.

V usage is TRBV6-5 and J usage is TRBJ1-4; TRBD1 is a possible D gene (5 bases). Trimming pared 9 bases from V and 0 bases from J, leaving 8 bases between. The CDR3 is 13 residues long. Germline V gene lookup returns CDR1 MNHEY and CDR2 SVGAGI. In DNA form, the CDR3 reads TGTGCCAGTACGACAGCAACTAATGAAAAACTGTTTTTT. As protein: CASTTATNEKLFF.

The genes are TRBV7-2 and TRBJ1-3, with 8 bases identical to TRBD1. Germline CDR1 reads SGHTA; CDR2 reads FQGNSA. The V and J ends lost 7 bases and 4 bases, in that order; junction bases with no gene match: 12. There are 16 residues in the CDR3. The CDR3 DNA is TGTGCCAGCACCGCGCAGGGGGCAGGAGCGGGAAACACCATATATTTT. It encodes CASTAQGAGAGNTIYF.

V gene TRBV2 combines with J gene TRBJ1-2; 11 positions agree with TRBD1. Germline CDR1 reads SNHLY; CDR2 reads FYNNEI. This CDR3 spans 13 amino acids. The trim removed 4 bases at V and 8 bases at J, leaving 3 bases unmatched. The CDR3 DNA follows: TGTGCCAGCAGTGGGACAGGGGGCTGGGGCTACACCTTC. Its protein product is CASSGTGGWGYTF.

This clone was observed a few times. The chain links TRBV2 to TRBJ2-7; D might be TRBD2 (5 bases). Deletions cut 3 bases from V and 2 bases from J, with 11 bases between. The germline V gene encodes CDR1 SNHLY and CDR2 FYNNEI. The CDR3 runs 14 residues. Here the CDR3 DNA reads TGTGCCAGCAGTGATCAGGAGGCCCCCTACGAGCAGTACTTC. The encoded protein is CASSDQEAPYEQYF.

The rearrangement uses TRBV10-2 and TRBJ1-3; D is undetermined. The germline V gene encodes CDR1 WSHSY and CDR2 SAAADI. This CDR3 spans 15 amino acids. V was cut by 3 bases and J by 0 bases, with 9 bases left in between. Here the CDR3 reads CASSDRGTSGNTIYF. DNA for the CDR3: TGCGCCAGCAGTGACCGGGGAACCTCTGGAAACACCATATATTTT.

The chain couples TRBV10-3 to TRBJ2-1, with 9 positions matching TRBD2. V was clipped by 5 bases and J by 2 bases; unmatched bases: 7. The germline gives CDR1 ENHRY, CDR2 SYGVKD. This CDR3 has 16 residues. DNA of the CDR3: TGTGCCATCAGTTACACCGGGACTAGCACCTACAATGAGCAGTTCTTC. Its protein product is CAISYTGTSTYNEQFF.